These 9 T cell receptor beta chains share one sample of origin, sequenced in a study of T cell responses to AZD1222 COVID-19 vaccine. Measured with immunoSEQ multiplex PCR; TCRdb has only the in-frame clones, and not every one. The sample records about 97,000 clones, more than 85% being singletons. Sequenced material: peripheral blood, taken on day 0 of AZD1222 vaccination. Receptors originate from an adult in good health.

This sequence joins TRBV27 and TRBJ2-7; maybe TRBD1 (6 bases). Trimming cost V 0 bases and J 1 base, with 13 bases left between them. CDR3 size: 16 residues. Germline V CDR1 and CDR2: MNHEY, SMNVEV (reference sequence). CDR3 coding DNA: TGTGCCAGCAGTTTATCGGAACAGGGCCTTTCCTACGAGCAGTACTTC. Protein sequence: CASSLSEQGLSYEQYF.

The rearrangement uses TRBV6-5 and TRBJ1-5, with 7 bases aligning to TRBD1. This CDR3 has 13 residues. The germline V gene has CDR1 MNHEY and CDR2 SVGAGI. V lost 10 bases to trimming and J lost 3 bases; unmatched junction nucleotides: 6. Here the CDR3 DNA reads TGTGCCACCTCCGGGACAGACAATCAGCCCCAGCATTTT. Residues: CATSGTDNQPQHF.

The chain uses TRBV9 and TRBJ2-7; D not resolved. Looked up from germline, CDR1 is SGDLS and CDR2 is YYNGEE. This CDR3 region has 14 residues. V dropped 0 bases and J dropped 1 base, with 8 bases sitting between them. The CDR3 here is CASSVEWGSYEQYF. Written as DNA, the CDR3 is TGTGCCAGCAGCGTAGAATGGGGTTCCTACGAGCAGTACTTC.

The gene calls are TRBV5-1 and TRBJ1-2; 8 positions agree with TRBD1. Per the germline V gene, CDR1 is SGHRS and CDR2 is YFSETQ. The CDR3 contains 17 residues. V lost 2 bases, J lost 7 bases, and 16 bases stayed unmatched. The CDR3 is CASSFLNFGQGVRGYTF. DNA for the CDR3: TGCGCCAGCAGCTTTCTTAATTTCGGACAGGGCGTACGTGGCTACACCTTC.

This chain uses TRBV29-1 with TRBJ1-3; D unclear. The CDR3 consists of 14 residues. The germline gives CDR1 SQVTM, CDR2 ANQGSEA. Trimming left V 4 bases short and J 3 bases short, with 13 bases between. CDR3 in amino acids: CSVVPTLGGNTIYF. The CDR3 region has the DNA TGCAGCGTTGTTCCCACACTAGGTGGAAACACCATATATTTT.

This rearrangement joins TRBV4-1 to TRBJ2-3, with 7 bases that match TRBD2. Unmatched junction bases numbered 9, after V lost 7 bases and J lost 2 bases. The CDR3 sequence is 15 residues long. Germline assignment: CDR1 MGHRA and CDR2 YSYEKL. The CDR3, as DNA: TGCGCCAGCACAGGTGCTAGCGGAGACACAGATACGCAGTATTTT. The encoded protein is CASTGASGDTDTQYF.

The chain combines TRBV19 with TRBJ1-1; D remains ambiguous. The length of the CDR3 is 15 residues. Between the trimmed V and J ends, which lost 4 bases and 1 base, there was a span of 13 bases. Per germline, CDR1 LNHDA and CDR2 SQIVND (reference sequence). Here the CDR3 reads CASSRRQGGNTEAFF. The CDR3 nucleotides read TGTGCCAGTAGTAGACGACAAGGTGGGAACACTGAAGCTTTCTTT.

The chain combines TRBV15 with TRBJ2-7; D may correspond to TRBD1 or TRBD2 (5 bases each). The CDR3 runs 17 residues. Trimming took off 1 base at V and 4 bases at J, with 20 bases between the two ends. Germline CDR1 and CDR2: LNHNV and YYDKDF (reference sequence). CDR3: CATSRARDGFLFYEQYF. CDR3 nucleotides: TGTGCCACCAGCAGAGCCCGGGACGGATTCCTTTTTTACGAGCAGTACTTC.

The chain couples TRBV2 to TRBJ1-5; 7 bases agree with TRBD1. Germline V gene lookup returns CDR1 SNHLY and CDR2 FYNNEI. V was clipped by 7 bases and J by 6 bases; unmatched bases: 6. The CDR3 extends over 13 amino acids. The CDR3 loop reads CASNQQGIQPQHF. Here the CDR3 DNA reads TGTGCCAGCAACCAACAGGGGATTCAGCCCCAGCATTTT.